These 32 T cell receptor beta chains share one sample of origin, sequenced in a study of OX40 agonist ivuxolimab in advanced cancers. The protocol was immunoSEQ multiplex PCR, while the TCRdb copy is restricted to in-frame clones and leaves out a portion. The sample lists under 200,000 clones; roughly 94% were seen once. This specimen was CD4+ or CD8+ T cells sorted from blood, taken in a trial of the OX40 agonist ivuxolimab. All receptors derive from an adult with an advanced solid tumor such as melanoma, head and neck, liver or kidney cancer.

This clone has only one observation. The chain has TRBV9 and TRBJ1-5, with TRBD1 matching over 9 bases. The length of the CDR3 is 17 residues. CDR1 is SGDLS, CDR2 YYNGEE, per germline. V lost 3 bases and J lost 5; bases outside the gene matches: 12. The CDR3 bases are TGTGCCAGCAGCGCCCACAGGGGGCGAAGTCAGGATCAGCCCCAGCATTTT. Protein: CASSAHRGRSQDQPQHF.

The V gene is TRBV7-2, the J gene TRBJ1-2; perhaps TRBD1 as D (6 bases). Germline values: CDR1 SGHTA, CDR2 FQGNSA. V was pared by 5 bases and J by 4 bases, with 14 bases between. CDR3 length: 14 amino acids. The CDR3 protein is CASSADRTSYGYTF. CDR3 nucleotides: TGTGCCAGCAGCGCAGACAGGACTTCCTATGGCTACACCTTC. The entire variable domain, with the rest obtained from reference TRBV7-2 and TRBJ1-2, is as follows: GAGVSQSPSNKVTEKGKDVELRCDPISGHTALYWYRQSLGQGLEFLIYFQGNSAPDKSGLPSDRFSAERTGGSVSTLTIQRTQQEDSAVYLCASSADRTSYGYTFGSGTRLTVV.

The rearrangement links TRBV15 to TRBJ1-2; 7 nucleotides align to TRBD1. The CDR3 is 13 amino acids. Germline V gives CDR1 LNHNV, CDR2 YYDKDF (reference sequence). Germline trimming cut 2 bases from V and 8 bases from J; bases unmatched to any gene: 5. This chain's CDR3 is CATSRLQGGGYTF. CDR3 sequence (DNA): TGTGCCACCAGCAGACTTCAGGGGGGCGGCTACACCTTC.

CDR3 nucleotides: TGTGCCAGCAGCTCCGGGACAGGGGCTTCCCACGAGCAGTACTTC. Translating it yields CASSSGTGASHEQYF. The rearrangement joins TRBV5-6 to TRBJ2-7, with TRBD1 matching 10 bases. CDR3 size: 15 residues. In germline, CDR1 is SGHDT, CDR2 YYEEEE. With V trimmed by 3 bases and J by 5 bases, 8 bases remained unmatched.

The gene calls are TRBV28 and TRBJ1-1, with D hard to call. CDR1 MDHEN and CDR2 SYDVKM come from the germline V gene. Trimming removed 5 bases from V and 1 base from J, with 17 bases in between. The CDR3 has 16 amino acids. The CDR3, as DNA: TGTGCCAGCAGTCGCGGACTTGGACCGGAGAACACTGAAGCTTTCTTT. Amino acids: CASSRGLGPENTEAFF.

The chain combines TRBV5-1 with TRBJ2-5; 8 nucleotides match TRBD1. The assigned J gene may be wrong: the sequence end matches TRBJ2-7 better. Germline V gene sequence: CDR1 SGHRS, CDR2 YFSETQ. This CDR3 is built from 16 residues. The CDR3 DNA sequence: TGCGCCAGCAGCTGGGGGTGGACAGGGTCCTCCTACGAGCAGTACTTC. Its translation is CASSWGWTGSSYEQYF.

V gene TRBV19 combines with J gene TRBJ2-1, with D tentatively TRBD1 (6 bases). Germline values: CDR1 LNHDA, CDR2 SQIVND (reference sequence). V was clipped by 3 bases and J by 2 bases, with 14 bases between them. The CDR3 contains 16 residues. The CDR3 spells CASSIQGGRTYNEQFF. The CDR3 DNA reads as TGTGCCAGTAGTATCCAAGGGGGACGAACCTACAATGAGCAGTTCTTC.

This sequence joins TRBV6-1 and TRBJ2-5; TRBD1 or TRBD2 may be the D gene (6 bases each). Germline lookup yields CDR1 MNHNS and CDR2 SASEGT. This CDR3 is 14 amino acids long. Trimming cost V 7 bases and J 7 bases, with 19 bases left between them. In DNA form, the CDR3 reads TGTGCCAGCACCAAAGACGGGGGCAAGGTGACCCAGTACTTC. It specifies CASTKDGGKVTQYF.

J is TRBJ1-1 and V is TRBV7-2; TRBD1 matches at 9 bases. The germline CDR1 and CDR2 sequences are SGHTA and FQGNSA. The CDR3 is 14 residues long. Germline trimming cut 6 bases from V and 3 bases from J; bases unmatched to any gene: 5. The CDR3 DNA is TGTGCCAGCAGAAGGGGGGACAGGGACACTGAAGCTTTCTTT. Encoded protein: CASRRGDRDTEAFF.

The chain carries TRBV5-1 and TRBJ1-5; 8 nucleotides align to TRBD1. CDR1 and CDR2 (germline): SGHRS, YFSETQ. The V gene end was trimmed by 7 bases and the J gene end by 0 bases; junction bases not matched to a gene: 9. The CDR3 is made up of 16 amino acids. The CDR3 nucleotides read TGCGCCAGCCACCCGGGGGACAGGATTAGCAATCAGCCCCAGCATTTT. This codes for CASHPGDRISNQPQHF. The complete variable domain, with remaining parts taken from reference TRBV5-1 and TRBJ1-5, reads KAGVTQTPRYLIKTRGQQVTLSCSPISGHRSVSWYQQTPGQGLQFLFEYFSETQRNKGNFPGRFSGRQFSNSRSEMNVSTLELGDSALYLCASHPGDRISNQPQHFGDGTRLSIL.

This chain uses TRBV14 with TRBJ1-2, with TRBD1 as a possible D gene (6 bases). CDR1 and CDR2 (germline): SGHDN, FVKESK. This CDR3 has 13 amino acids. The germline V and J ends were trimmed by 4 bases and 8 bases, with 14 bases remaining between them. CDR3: CASSPPARGGYTF. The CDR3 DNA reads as TGTGCCAGCAGCCCGCCGGCCAGGGGAGGCTACACCTTC. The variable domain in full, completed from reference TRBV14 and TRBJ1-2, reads EAGVTQFPSHSVIEKGQTVTLRCDPISGHDNLYWYRRVMGKEIKFLLHFVKESKQDESGMPNNRFLAERTGGTYSTLKVQPAELEDSGVYFCASSPPARGGYTFGSGTRLTVV.

The CDR3 here is CASSTVGSGSITYEQYF. The DNA for the CDR3 is TGCGCCAGCAGCACGGTGGGGAGCGGGAGTATCACCTACGAGCAGTACTTC. The chain combines TRBV5-1 with TRBJ2-7, with TRBD2 matching 8 bases. V gave up 4 bases and J gave up 2 bases; unmatched junction bases: 14. Germline CDR1 is SGHRS and CDR2 is YFSETQ. The CDR3 loop spans 17 amino acids.

The CDR3 region is CASGLVGTEAFF. CDR3 DNA sequence: TGTGCTAGTGGTTTGGTAGGAACTGAAGCTTTCTTT. This chain joins TRBV12-5 and TRBJ1-1; no reliable D call. CDR1 is LGHNT and CDR2 is FRNRAP in the germline V gene. The ends were cut back, 0 bases at V and 5 bases at J, with 4 bases in the middle. The CDR3 is made up of 12 amino acids.

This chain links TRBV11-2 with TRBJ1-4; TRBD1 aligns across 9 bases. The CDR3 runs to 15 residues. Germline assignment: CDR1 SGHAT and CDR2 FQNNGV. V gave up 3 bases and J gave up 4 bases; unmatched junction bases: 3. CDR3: CASSLTGGINEKLFF. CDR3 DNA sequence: TGTGCCAGCAGCTTGACAGGGGGGATTAATGAAAAACTGTTTTTT.

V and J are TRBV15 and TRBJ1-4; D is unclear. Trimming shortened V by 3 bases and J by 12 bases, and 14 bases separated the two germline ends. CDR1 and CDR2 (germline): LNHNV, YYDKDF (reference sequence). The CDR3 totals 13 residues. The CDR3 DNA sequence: TGTGCCACCAGCAGTCGACCCGCCGGCGAACTGTTTTTT. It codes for CATSSRPAGELFF.

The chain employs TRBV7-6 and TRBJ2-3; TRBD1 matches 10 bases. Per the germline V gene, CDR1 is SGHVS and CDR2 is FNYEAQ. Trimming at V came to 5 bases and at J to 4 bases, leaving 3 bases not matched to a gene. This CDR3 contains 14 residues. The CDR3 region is CASSPGTGADTQYF. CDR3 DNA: TGTGCCAGCAGCCCGGGGACAGGGGCAGATACGCAGTATTTT.

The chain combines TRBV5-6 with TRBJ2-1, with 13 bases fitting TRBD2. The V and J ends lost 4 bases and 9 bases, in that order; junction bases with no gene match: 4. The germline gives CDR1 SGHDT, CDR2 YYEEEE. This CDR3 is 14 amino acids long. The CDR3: CASSMGLAGTEQFF. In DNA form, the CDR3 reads TGTGCCAGCAGCATGGGACTAGCGGGAACTGAGCAGTTCTTC.

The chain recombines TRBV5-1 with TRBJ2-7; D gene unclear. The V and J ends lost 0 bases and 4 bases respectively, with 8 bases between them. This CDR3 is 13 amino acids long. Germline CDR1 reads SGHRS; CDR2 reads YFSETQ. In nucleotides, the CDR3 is TGCGCCAGCAGCTTGGAAGGAGAATACGAGCAGTACTTC. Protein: CASSLEGEYEQYF.

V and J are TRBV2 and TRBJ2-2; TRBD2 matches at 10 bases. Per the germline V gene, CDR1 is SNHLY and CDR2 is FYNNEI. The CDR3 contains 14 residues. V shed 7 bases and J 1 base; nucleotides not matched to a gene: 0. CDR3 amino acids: CASTSGRNTGELFF. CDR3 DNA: TGTGCCAGCACTAGCGGGAGGAACACCGGGGAGCTGTTTTTT. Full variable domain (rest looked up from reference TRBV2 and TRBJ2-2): EPEVTQTPSHQVTQMGQEVILRCVPISNHLYFYWYRQILGQKVEFLVSFYNNEISEKSEIFDDQFSVERPDGSNFTLKIRSTKLEDSAMYFCASTSGRNTGELFFGEGSRLTVL.

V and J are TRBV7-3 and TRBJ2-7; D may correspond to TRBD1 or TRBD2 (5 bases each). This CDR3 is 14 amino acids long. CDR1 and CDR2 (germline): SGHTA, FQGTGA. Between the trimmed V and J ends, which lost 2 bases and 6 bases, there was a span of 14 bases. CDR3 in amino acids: CASSLGARAGEQYF. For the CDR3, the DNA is TGTGCCAGCAGCTTAGGGGCCAGGGCGGGCGAGCAGTACTTC. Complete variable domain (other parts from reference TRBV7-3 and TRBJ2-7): GAGVSQTPSNKVTEKGKYVELRCDPISGHTALYWYRQSLGQGPEFLIYFQGTGAADDSGLPNDRFFAVRPEGSVSTLKIQRTERGDSAVYLCASSLGARAGEQYFGPGTRLTVT.

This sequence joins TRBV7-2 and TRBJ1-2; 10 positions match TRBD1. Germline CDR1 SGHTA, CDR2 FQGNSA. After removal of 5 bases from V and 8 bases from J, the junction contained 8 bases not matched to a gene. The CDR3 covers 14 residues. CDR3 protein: CASSPRTGGEGYTF. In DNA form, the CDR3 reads TGTGCCAGCAGCCCAAGGACAGGGGGAGAGGGCTACACCTTC.

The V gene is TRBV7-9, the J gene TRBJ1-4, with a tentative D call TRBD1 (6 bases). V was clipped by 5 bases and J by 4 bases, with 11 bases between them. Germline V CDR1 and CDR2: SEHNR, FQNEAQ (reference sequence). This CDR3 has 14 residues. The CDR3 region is CASSPQGYNEKLFF. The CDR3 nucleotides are TGTGCCAGCAGCCCACAGGGATATAATGAAAAACTGTTTTTT.

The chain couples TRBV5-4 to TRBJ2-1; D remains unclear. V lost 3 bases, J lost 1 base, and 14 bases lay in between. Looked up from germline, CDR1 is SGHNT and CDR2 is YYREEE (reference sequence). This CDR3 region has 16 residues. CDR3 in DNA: TGTGCCAGCAGCTCCCATCTGGGTAGGTCCTACAATGAGCAGTTCTTC. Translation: CASSSHLGRSYNEQFF. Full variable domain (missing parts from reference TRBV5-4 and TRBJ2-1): ETGVTQSPTHLIKTRGQQVTLRCSSQSGHNTVSWYQQALGQGPQFIFQYYREEENGRGNFPPRFSGLQFPNYSSELNVNALELDDSALYLCASSSHLGRSYNEQFFGPGTRLTVL.

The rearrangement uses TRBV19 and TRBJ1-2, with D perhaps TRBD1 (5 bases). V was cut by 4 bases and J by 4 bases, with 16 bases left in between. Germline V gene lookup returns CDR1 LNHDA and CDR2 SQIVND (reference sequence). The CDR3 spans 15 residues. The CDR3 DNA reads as TGTGCCAGTAGTACTCTTCTGGGGACGGGCTATGGCTACACCTTC. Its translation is CASSTLLGTGYGYTF. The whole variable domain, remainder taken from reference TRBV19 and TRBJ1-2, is DGGITQSPKYLFRKEGQNVTLSCEQNLNHDAMYWYRQDPGQGLRLIYYSQIVNDFQKGDIAEGYSVSREKKESFPLTVTSAQKNPTAFYLCASSTLLGTGYGYTFGSGTRLTVV.

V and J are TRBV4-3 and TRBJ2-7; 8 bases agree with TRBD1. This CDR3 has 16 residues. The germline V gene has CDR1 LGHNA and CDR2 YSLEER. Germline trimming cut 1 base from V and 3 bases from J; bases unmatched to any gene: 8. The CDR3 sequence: CASSQVGTGPFYEQYF. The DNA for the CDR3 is TGCGCCAGCAGCCAAGTTGGGACAGGACCATTCTACGAGCAGTACTTC.

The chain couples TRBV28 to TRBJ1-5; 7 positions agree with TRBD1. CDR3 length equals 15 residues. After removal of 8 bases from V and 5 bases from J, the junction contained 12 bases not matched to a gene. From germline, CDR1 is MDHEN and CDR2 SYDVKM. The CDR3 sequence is CASHGTGQNYQPQHF. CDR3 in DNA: TGTGCCAGCCATGGGACGGGACAGAACTATCAGCCCCAGCATTTT.

The CDR3 DNA sequence: TGTGCCAGCAGCTTAGCGGGCTCCTACGAGCAGTACTTC. Protein: CASSLAGSYEQYF. This chain uses TRBV7-2 with TRBJ2-7; no definite D call. Trimming shortened V by 0 bases and J by 0 bases, and 3 bases separated the two germline ends. The CDR3 totals 13 residues. CDR1 and CDR2 from the germline V gene are SGHTA and FQGNSA.

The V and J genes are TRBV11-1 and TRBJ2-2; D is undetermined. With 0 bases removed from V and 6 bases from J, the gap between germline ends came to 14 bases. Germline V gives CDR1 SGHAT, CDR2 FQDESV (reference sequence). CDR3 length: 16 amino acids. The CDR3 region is CASSLAAIEGPGELFF. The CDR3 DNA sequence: TGTGCCAGCAGCTTAGCGGCGATAGAAGGGCCCGGGGAGCTGTTTTTT.

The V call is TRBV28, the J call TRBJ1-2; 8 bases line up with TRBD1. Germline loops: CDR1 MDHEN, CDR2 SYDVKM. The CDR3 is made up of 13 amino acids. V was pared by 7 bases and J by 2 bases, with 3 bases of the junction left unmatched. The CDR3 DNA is TGTGCCAGCATCCCAGGGGGCAACTATGGCTACACCTTC. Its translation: CASIPGGNYGYTF.

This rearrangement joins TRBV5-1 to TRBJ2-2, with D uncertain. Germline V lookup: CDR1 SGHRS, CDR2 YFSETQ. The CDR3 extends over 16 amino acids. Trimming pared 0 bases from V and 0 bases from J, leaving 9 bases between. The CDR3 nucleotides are TGCGCCAGCAGCTTGGACGGCAGGACGAACACCGGGGAGCTGTTTTTT. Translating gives CASSLDGRTNTGELFF.

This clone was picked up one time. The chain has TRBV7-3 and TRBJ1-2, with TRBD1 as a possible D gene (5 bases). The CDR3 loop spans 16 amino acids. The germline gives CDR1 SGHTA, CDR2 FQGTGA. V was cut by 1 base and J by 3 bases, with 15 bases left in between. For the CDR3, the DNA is TGTGCCAGCAGCTTAATGAGCTCAGGGTACGACTATGGCTACACCTTC. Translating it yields CASSLMSSGYDYGYTF.

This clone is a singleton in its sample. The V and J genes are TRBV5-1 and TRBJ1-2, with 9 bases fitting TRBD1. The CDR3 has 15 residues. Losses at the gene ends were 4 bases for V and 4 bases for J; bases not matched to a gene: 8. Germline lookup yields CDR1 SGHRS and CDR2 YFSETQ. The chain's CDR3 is CASSITGGAGYGYTF. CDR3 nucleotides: TGCGCCAGCAGCATAACAGGGGGCGCGGGCTATGGCTACACCTTC.